This passage covers 24 T cell receptor beta chains from one sample sequenced in a study of shared clonotypes between healthy human individuals. Only in-frame clones appear in the TCRdb table, and some are missing; sequencing was by immunoSEQ multiplex PCR. The top ten clones hold 0.13% of a sample with roughly 2 million clones, 90% to 95% of them seen once. Material for sequencing was naive CD4+ T cells sorted from blood. Specified subset: CD45RA+ positively selected. These receptors all come from a man between 18 and 29 years old in good health.

On this clone itself: A junction boundary mismatches the germline segment, possibly from a read error. The chain is built from TRBV7-7 and TRBJ2-7; D is perhaps TRBD2 (5 bases). CDR1 SSHAT and CDR2 FNYEAQ come from the germline V gene (reference sequence). The length of the CDR3 is 16 residues. The CDR3 loop reads CASSLARAQKTYEQYF. The CDR3 region has the DNA TGTGCTAGCAGCTTAGCGCGGGCACAAAAAACCTACGAGCAGTACTTC.

About this clone: The same CDR3 can be traced to other DNA sequences in this sample. The chain combines TRBV19 with TRBJ1-2, with D perhaps matching TRBD1 (5 bases). CDR3 size: 13 residues. The V and J ends lost 5 bases and 4 bases respectively, with 11 bases between them. Germline V lookup: CDR1 LNHDA, CDR2 SQIVND (reference sequence). This CDR3 reads CASSRDRAYGYTF. The CDR3 DNA reads as TGTGCCAGTAGTCGAGACAGAGCCTATGGCTACACCTTC.

This clone has only one observation. The chain uses TRBV5-1 and TRBJ2-3; the match to TRBD1 covers 8 bases. Trimming cost V 0 bases and J 2 bases; bases outside gene matches: 2. Germline-derived CDR1 and CDR2 are SGHRS and YFSETQ. The CDR3 loop spans 15 amino acids. The CDR3 loop reads CASSLATGATDTQYF. CDR3 sequence (DNA): TGCGCCAGCAGCTTGGCGACAGGGGCCACAGATACGCAGTATTTT. The complete variable domain, with remaining parts taken from reference TRBV5-1 and TRBJ2-3, reads KAGVTQTPRYLIKTRGQQVTLSCSPISGHRSVSWYQQTPGQGLQFLFEYFSETQRNKGNFPGRFSGRQFSNSRSEMNVSTLELGDSALYLCASSLATGATDTQYFGPGTRLTVL.

V usage is TRBV6-5 and J usage is TRBJ1-3; the D is unclear. The V and J ends lost 2 bases and 0 bases respectively, with 8 bases between them. Per germline, CDR1 MNHEY and CDR2 SVGAGI. The CDR3 has 15 amino acids. For the CDR3, the DNA is TGTGCCAGCAGTTACGACGGGAGCTCTGGAAACACCATATATTTT. Its protein is CASSYDGSSGNTIYF.

This clone was seen once. The chain carries TRBV9 and TRBJ1-2; D may be TRBD1 (5 bases). Germline CDR1 SGDLS, CDR2 YYNGEE. The CDR3 sequence is 13 residues long. Trimming removed 1 base from V and 9 bases from J, with 13 bases in between. The CDR3: CASSVPGRKSYTF. The CDR3, as DNA: TGTGCCAGCAGCGTACCAGGGAGGAAAAGCTACACCTTC.

The V call is TRBV28, the J call TRBJ1-2; D may be TRBD1 (6 bases). V was shortened by 7 bases and J by 7 bases, with 16 bases between the two germline ends. Germline loops: CDR1 MDHEN, CDR2 SYDVKM. The CDR3 sequence is 13 residues long. This chain's CDR3 is CASTLRRGTGYTF. Written as DNA, the CDR3 is TGTGCCAGCACCTTAAGGAGGGGGACTGGCTACACCTTC.

Comments on this clone: The sample holds other DNA sequences that translate to the same CDR3. The V and J genes are TRBV19 and TRBJ2-7; D gene uncertain. Trimming cost V 3 bases and J 3 bases, with 9 bases left between them. Germline V gene lookup returns CDR1 LNHDA and CDR2 SQIVND (reference sequence). This CDR3 comprises 13 residues. The CDR3 protein is CASSIGRLYEQYF. The DNA for the CDR3 is TGTGCCAGTAGTATTGGTCGGCTCTACGAGCAGTACTTC.

The chain combines TRBV14 with TRBJ1-3, with TRBD1 as a possible D gene (5 bases). This CDR3 region has 15 residues. Germline V gives CDR1 SGHDN, CDR2 FVKESK. V shed 4 bases and J shed 0 bases, with 10 bases lying between them. The CDR3 nucleotides read TGTGCCAGCAGCCCAACGGGGACCTCTGGAAACACCATATATTTT. This translates into CASSPTGTSGNTIYF.

This chain joins TRBV11-2 and TRBJ2-4; D is perhaps TRBD1 or TRBD2 (6 bases each). The CDR3 loop spans 17 amino acids. CDR1 is SGHAT, CDR2 FQNNGV, per germline. Trimming left V 5 bases short and J 7 bases short, with 24 bases between. The CDR3 loop reads CASSPDYSRGLVNIQYF. The CDR3 nucleotides are TGTGCCAGCAGCCCGGACTACTCCAGGGGATTGGTGAACATTCAGTACTTC.

A note on this clone: The same CDR3 can be traced to other DNA sequences in this sample. The chain links TRBV6-5 to TRBJ2-7, with D possibly being TRBD1 (6 bases). CDR1 is MNHEY, CDR2 SVGAGI, per germline. This CDR3 region has 14 residues. V lost 6 bases, J lost 0 bases, and 12 bases lay in between. The DNA of the CDR3 is TGTGCCAGCAGCCCCACAGGGATCTCCTACGAGCAGTACTTC. Its protein is CASSPTGISYEQYF.

This clone was observed a few times. The rearrangement joins TRBV18 to TRBJ2-5; 13 bases fit TRBD2. TRBJ2-7 matches the DNA end more closely, so the J call is doubtful. CDR1 and CDR2 from the germline V gene are KGHSH and LQKENI. The CDR3 totals 15 residues. CDR3 bases: TGTGCCAGCTCACCGGGGACTAGCGGGGACTACGAGCAGTACTTC. This gives the protein CASSPGTSGDYEQYF.

V usage is TRBV2 and J usage is TRBJ2-5; the match to TRBD1 covers 8 bases. V gave up 4 bases and J gave up 4 bases; unmatched junction bases: 5. The CDR3 runs 14 residues. Per the germline V gene, CDR1 is SNHLY and CDR2 is FYNNEI. The CDR3 DNA sequence: TGTGCCAGCAGTGCCAGGGGGCTTGGAGAGACCCAGTACTTC. It codes for CASSARGLGETQYF.

As regards this clone: Other DNA sequences in the sample encode the same CDR3. V is TRBV18 and J is TRBJ2-7; 8 bases line up with TRBD1. The CDR3 runs 12 residues. Unmatched junction bases numbered 0, after V lost 5 bases and J lost 3 bases. Germline V lookup: CDR1 KGHSH, CDR2 LQKENI. The CDR3 here is CASSGQGYEQYF. The CDR3 region has the DNA TGTGCCAGCTCAGGACAGGGCTACGAGCAGTACTTC. The full variable domain, in which reference TRBV18 and TRBJ2-7 provide the parts outside the CDR3, is NAGVMQNPRHLVRRRGQEARLRCSPMKGHSHVYWYRQLPEEGLKFMVYLQKENIIDESGMPKERFSAEFPKEGPSILRIQQVVRGDSAAYFCASSGQGYEQYFGPGTRLTVT.

The V gene is TRBV7-9, the J gene TRBJ1-1, with TRBD1 as a possible D gene (5 bases). The germline V and J ends were trimmed by 5 bases and 3 bases, with 10 bases remaining between them. Germline CDR1 reads SEHNR; CDR2 reads FQNEAQ (reference sequence). This CDR3 is 13 amino acids long. CDR3 coding DNA: TGTGCCAGCAGCCCAGGGTACGACACTGAAGCTTTCTTT. Protein product: CASSPGYDTEAFF.

The chain couples TRBV5-1 to TRBJ2-7; TRBD1 agrees at 8 bases. This CDR3 spans 15 amino acids. CDR1 is SGHRS, CDR2 YFSETQ, per germline. The V segment lost 4 bases and the J segment 5 bases; nucleotides outside the gene matches: 11. CDR3 loop: CASSPVAGGRNEQYF. Written as DNA, the CDR3 is TGCGCCAGCAGCCCTGTGGCAGGGGGCCGCAACGAGCAGTACTTC.

J is TRBJ2-1 and V is TRBV25-1, with D possibly matching TRBD2 (6 bases). The CDR3 is 12 residues long. Trimming pared 8 bases from V and 4 bases from J, leaving 9 bases between. The germline V gene encodes CDR1 MGHDK and CDR2 SYGVNS. The CDR3 coding sequence is TGTGCCAGCGGAGGGGAGTACAATGAGCAGTTCTTC. This sequence encodes CASGGEYNEQFF. Full variable domain (outside the CDR3, taken from reference TRBV25-1 and TRBJ2-1): EADIYQTPRYLVIGTGKKITLECSQTMGHDKMYWYQQDPGMELHLIHYSYGVNSTEKGDLSSESTVSRIRTEHFPLTLESARPSHTSQYLCASGGEYNEQFFGPGTRLTVL.

This clone was seen only once. As DNA, the CDR3 is TGTGCCAGCAGTGAAGTAGCGGGGAGCTCTAGCACAGATACGCAGTATTTT. It encodes CASSEVAGSSSTDTQYF. V usage is TRBV25-1 and J usage is TRBJ2-3, with 8 bases that match TRBD2. Losses at the gene ends were 2 bases for V and 0 bases for J; bases not matched to a gene: 7. The germline V gene has CDR1 MGHDK and CDR2 SYGVNS. This CDR3 comprises 17 residues. Full variable domain (missing parts from reference TRBV25-1 and TRBJ2-3): EADIYQTPRYLVIGTGKKITLECSQTMGHDKMYWYQQDPGMELHLIHYSYGVNSTEKGDLSSESTVSRIRTEHFPLTLESARPSHTSQYLCASSEVAGSSSTDTQYFGPGTRLTVL.

This clone appeared once. The genes are TRBV5-1 and TRBJ1-1, with D possibly being TRBD1 (6 bases). Germline CDR1 is SGHRS and CDR2 is YFSETQ. The CDR3 runs to 13 residues. The germline V and J ends were trimmed by 3 bases and 5 bases, with 11 bases remaining between them. DNA for the CDR3: TGCGCCAGCAGCTCAACAGGGCGTACTGAAGCTTTCTTT. It yields the protein CASSSTGRTEAFF.

V usage is TRBV6-1 and J usage is TRBJ2-2; the D is unclear. Germline assignment: CDR1 MNHNS and CDR2 SASEGT. The CDR3 totals 15 residues. Trimming pared 11 bases from V and 4 bases from J, leaving 20 bases between. The DNA for the CDR3 is TGTGCCCTAACCTCGGGCAGATCGCCCACCGGGGAGCTGTTTTTT. It specifies CALTSGRSPTGELFF.

J is TRBJ1-2 and V is TRBV5-1; 10 nucleotides agree with TRBD1. This CDR3 contains 15 residues. The V and J ends lost 0 bases and 7 bases, in that order; junction bases with no gene match: 6. CDR1 and CDR2 from the germline V gene are SGHRS and YFSETQ. The CDR3 loop reads CASSLGMTGGFGYTF. Written as DNA, the CDR3 is TGCGCCAGCAGCTTGGGGATGACAGGGGGCTTTGGCTACACCTTC.

In the case of this clone: Other DNA sequences in this sample translate to the same CDR3. The chain couples TRBV11-2 to TRBJ2-3; perhaps TRBD2 as D (5 bases). In germline, CDR1 is SGHAT, CDR2 FQNNGV. The V and J ends lost 1 base and 3 bases respectively, with 5 bases between them. The CDR3 sequence is 13 residues long. This CDR3 reads CASSLGGTDTQYF. CDR3 DNA: TGTGCCAGCAGCTTAGGAGGGACAGATACGCAGTATTTT.

This chain joins TRBV18 and TRBJ2-7; D tentatively fits TRBD1 or TRBD2 (5 bases each). This CDR3 is built from 13 residues. V shed 5 bases and J shed 5 bases, with 13 bases lying between them. Germline assignment: CDR1 KGHSH and CDR2 LQKENI. The CDR3 region has the DNA TGTGCCAGCTCAAGAATCCAGGGAGACGAGCAGTACTTC. Encoded protein: CASSRIQGDEQYF. The full variable domain, rest sourced from reference TRBV18 and TRBJ2-7, is NAGVMQNPRHLVRRRGQEARLRCSPMKGHSHVYWYRQLPEEGLKFMVYLQKENIIDESGMPKERFSAEFPKEGPSILRIQQVVRGDSAAYFCASSRIQGDEQYFGPGTRLTVT.

The rearrangement joins TRBV6-5 to TRBJ2-3; D possibly corresponds to TRBD2 (6 bases). Germline-derived CDR1 and CDR2 are MNHEY and SVGAGI. Trimming shortened V by 4 bases and J by 10 bases, and 15 bases separated the two germline ends. The CDR3 is 13 residues long. The CDR3 DNA is TGTGCCAGCAGTTCGGGTAGCGGTTACGCGCAGTATTTT. This codes for CASSSGSGYAQYF.

This sequence joins TRBV7-9 and TRBJ2-7; 11 nucleotides align to TRBD1. Germline V lookup: CDR1 SEHNR, CDR2 FQNEAQ (reference sequence). CDR3 size: 15 residues. The J segment lost 5 bases and the V segment lost 1 base, leaving 4 bases of the junction unmatched. This CDR3 reads CASSLGTGGLNEQYF. In DNA form, the CDR3 reads TGTGCCAGCAGCTTAGGGACAGGGGGCCTCAACGAGCAGTACTTC.